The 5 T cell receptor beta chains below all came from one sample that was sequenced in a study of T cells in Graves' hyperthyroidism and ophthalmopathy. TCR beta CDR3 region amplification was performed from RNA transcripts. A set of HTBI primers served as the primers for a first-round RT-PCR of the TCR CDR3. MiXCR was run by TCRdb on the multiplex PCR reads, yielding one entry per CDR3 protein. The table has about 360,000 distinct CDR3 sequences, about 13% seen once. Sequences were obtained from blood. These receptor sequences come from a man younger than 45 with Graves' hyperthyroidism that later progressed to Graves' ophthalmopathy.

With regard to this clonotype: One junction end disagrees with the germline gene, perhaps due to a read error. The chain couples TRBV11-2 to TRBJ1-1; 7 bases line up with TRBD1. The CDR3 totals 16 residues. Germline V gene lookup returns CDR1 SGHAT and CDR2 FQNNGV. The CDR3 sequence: CASTLGGGGMNTEAFF. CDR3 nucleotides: TGTGCCAGCACCTTAGGGGGAGGGGGCATGAACACTGAAGCTTTCTTT.

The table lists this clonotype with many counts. For the CDR3, the DNA is TGTGCCAGCAGTTTGCGGGGGTATGGCTACACCTTC. As protein: CASSLRGYGYTF. The V gene is TRBV28, the J gene TRBJ1-2; D perhaps matches TRBD1 (5 bases). The CDR3 consists of 12 residues. CDR1 and CDR2 from the germline V gene are MDHEN and SYDVKM. V was shortened by 3 bases and J by 5 bases, with 7 bases between the two germline ends.

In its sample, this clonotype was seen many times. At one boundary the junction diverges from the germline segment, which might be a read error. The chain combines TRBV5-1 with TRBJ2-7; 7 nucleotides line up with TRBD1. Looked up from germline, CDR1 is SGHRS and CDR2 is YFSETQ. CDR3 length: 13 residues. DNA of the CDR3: TGTGCCAGCAGCTTACAGGGGTCCTACGAGCAGTACTTC. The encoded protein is CASSLQGSYEQYF.

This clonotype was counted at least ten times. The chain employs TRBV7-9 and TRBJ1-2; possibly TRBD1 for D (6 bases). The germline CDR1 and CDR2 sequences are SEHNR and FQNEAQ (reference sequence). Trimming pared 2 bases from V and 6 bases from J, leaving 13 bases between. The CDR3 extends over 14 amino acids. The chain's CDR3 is CASSLQTGLNGYTF. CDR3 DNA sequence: TGTGCCAGCAGCTTACAAACAGGGTTGAATGGCTACACCTTC. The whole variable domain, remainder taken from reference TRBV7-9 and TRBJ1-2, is DTGVSQNPRHKITKRGQNVTFRCDPISEHNRLYWYRQTLGQGPEFLTYFQNEAQLEKSRLLSDRFSAERPKGSFSTLEIQRTEQGDSAMYLCASSLQTGLNGYTFGSGTRLTVV.

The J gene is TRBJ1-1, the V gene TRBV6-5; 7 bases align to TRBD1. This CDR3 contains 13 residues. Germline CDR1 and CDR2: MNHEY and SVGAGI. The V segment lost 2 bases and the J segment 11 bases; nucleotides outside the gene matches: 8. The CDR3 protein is CASSYDRDFVAFF. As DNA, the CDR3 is TGTGCCAGCAGTTACGACAGGGATTTCGTTGCTTTCTTT.